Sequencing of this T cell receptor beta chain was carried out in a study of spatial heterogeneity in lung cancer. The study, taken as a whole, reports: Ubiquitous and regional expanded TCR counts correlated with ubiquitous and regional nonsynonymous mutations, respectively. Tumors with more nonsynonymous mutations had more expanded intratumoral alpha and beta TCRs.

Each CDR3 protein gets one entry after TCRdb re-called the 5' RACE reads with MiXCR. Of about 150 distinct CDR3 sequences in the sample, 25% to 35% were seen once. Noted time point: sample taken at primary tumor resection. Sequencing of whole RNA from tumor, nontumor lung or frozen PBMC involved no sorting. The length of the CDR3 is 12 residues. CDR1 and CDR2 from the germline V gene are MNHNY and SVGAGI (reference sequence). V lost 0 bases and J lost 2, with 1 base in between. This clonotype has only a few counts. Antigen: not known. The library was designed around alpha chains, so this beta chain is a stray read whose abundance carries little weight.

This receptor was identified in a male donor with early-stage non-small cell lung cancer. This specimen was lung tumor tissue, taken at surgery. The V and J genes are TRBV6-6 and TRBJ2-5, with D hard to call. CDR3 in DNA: TGTGCCAGCAGTTACTCGCAAGAGACCCAGTACTTC. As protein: CASSYSQETQYF.